Each of the 30 T cell receptor beta chains below was sequenced from the same sample in a study of OX40 agonist ivuxolimab in advanced cancers. Method: immunoSEQ multiplex PCR; TCRdb's copy keeps in-frame clones and lacks some. The sample holds 47,000 or so clones, more than 75% seen once. The sequenced sample was CD4+ or CD8+ T cells sorted from blood, obtained in a trial of the OX40 agonist ivuxolimab. These receptors were collected from an adult with an advanced solid tumor such as melanoma, head and neck, liver or kidney cancer.

The chain recombines TRBV7-2 with TRBJ1-3, with D unresolved. CDR3 size: 12 residues. With 5 bases removed from V and 4 bases from J, the gap between germline ends came to 6 bases. The germline CDR1 and CDR2 sequences are SGHTA and FQGNSA. The CDR3 protein is CASSPLGNTIYF. DNA for the CDR3: TGTGCCAGCAGCCCCCTCGGAAACACCATATATTTT.

The CDR3 DNA is TGTGCCACCAGCGGTTGGAGCGGGAGGGCCGGGGTCGAAGAGCAGTACTTC. This encodes CATSGWSGRAGVEEQYF. This chain connects TRBV15 to TRBJ2-7; 10 nucleotides agree with TRBD2. Germline V gives CDR1 LNHNV, CDR2 YYDKDF (reference sequence). The J segment lost 7 bases and the V segment lost 5 bases, leaving 17 bases of the junction unmatched. The CDR3 length is 17 residues.

This chain links TRBV13 with TRBJ2-1; 7 bases fit TRBD1. From germline, CDR1 is PRHDT and CDR2 FYEKMQ (reference sequence). CDR3 length equals 14 residues. The junction had 7 bases not matched to a gene; V was cut back by 7 bases and J by 4 bases. As DNA, the CDR3 is TGTGCCAGCACCGGGACAGAGAGTTACAATGAGCAGTTCTTC. As protein: CASTGTESYNEQFF.

The rearrangement joins TRBV5-1 to TRBJ2-7; D is ambiguous. Germline CDR1 and CDR2: SGHRS and YFSETQ. Trimming left V 4 bases short and J 6 bases short, with 17 bases between. The CDR3 has 14 amino acids. Written as DNA, the CDR3 is TGCGCCAGCAGCACTGGACGGGTTTCTTTCGAGCAGTACTTC. This encodes CASSTGRVSFEQYF.

The chain's CDR3 is CASSQERRMNTEAFF. CDR3 bases: TGTGCCAGCAGCCAAGAACGGCGAATGAACACTGAAGCTTTCTTT. This chain links TRBV4-2 with TRBJ1-1, with D unresolved. The CDR3 runs 15 residues. Trimming left V 0 bases short and J 0 bases short, with 8 bases between. Germline-derived CDR1 and CDR2 are LGHNA and YNFKEQ.

A single count supports this clone. The V and J genes are TRBV5-5 and TRBJ1-2; D uncertain. This CDR3 contains 15 residues. The germline V and J ends were trimmed by 3 bases and 8 bases, with 20 bases remaining between them. Germline-derived CDR1 and CDR2 are SGHKS and YYEKEE (reference sequence). CDR3 DNA: TGTGCCAGCAGCTGGGAGGGCTCATCCACGGGGGGCTACACCTTC. This translates into CASSWEGSSTGGYTF.

The rearrangement uses TRBV29-1 and TRBJ2-1, with D unclear. The germline V gene encodes CDR1 SQVTM and CDR2 ANQGSEA. Trimming stripped 1 base from V and 2 bases from J, with 9 bases between. The CDR3 loop spans 14 amino acids. In DNA, the CDR3 is TGCAGCGTTGAAGCCTGGGTAACCTACAATGAGCAGTTCTTC. Its protein is CSVEAWVTYNEQFF.

Here the CDR3 DNA reads TGTGCCAGCATCCAGCAGGGCGGCAATCAGCCCCAGCATTTT. It codes for CASIQQGGNQPQHF. This rearrangement joins TRBV6-6 to TRBJ1-5, with D tentatively TRBD1 (5 bases). Germline V gene lookup returns CDR1 MNHNY and CDR2 SVGAGI (reference sequence). The CDR3 totals 14 residues. V shed 7 bases and J shed 2 bases, with 12 bases lying between them.

This clone occurred a few times. The chain's CDR3 is CASSPRGGPTEAFF. As DNA, the CDR3 is TGTGCCAGCAGCCCTCGAGGAGGGCCCACTGAAGCTTTCTTT. The chain is built from TRBV9 and TRBJ1-1; D is unclear. V was clipped by 4 bases and J by 4 bases, with 14 bases between them. CDR3 size: 14 residues. Per germline, CDR1 SGDLS and CDR2 YYNGEE.

V usage is TRBV7-2 and J usage is TRBJ1-1; D not certain. Germline V gene data show CDR1 as SGHTA and CDR2 as FQGNSA. CDR3 size: 10 residues. V was trimmed by 5 bases and J by 3 bases, leaving 1 base between them. The CDR3 reads CASSHTEAFF. CDR3 bases: TGTGCCAGCAGCCACACTGAAGCTTTCTTT. Full variable domain (missing parts from reference TRBV7-2 and TRBJ1-1): GAGVSQSPSNKVTEKGKDVELRCDPISGHTALYWYRQSLGQGLEFLIYFQGNSAPDKSGLPSDRFSAERTGGSVSTLTIQRTQQEDSAVYLCASSHTEAFFGQGTRLTVV.

V gene TRBV4-3 combines with J gene TRBJ2-2; the D call may be TRBD1 or TRBD2 (5 bases each). CDR1 LGHNA and CDR2 YSLEER come from the germline V gene. CDR3 length: 15 residues. V shed 0 bases and J shed 5 bases, with 10 bases lying between them. The CDR3 region is CASSQDPWGTGELFF. Here the CDR3 DNA reads TGCGCCAGCAGCCAAGACCCGTGGGGGACCGGGGAGCTGTTTTTT.

The chain employs TRBV30 and TRBJ2-7, with 8 bases lining up with TRBD1. V was pared by 4 bases and J by 1 base, with 9 bases of the junction left unmatched. Germline V gene lookup returns CDR1 GTSNPN and CDR2 SVGIG (reference sequence). There are 15 residues in the CDR3. The CDR3 nucleotides are TGTGCCTGGACCTCTCGGACAGGGATTTCCTACGAGCAGTACTTC. Translated: CAWTSRTGISYEQYF.

The chain carries TRBV19 and TRBJ2-3; 9 positions match TRBD1. J gave up 5 bases and V 9 bases, and 15 bases lay outside the gene matches. Germline V gene lookup returns CDR1 LNHDA and CDR2 SQIVND (reference sequence). This CDR3 comprises 16 residues. CDR3 in amino acids: CASTPQDRGLGDTQYF. In nucleotides, the CDR3 is TGTGCCAGCACTCCTCAGGACAGGGGATTGGGAGATACGCAGTATTTT.

V usage is TRBV6-5 and J usage is TRBJ2-7; no definite D call. V was shortened by 0 bases and J by 1 base, with 13 bases between the two germline ends. Germline assignment: CDR1 MNHEY and CDR2 SVGAGI. The CDR3 runs 16 residues. This chain's CDR3 is CASSYSAGRVSYEQYF. The CDR3 region has the DNA TGTGCCAGCAGTTACTCGGCAGGAAGGGTATCCTACGAGCAGTACTTC.

V is TRBV4-3 and J is TRBJ2-1, with a possible D match to TRBD1 (6 bases). Trimming removed 0 bases from V and 3 bases from J, with 9 bases in between. This CDR3 region has 15 residues. Germline CDR1 is LGHNA and CDR2 is YSLEER. In DNA, the CDR3 is TGCGCCAGCAGCCAAGATACAGGGAGCTACAATGAGCAGTTCTTC. It translates to CASSQDTGSYNEQFF.

V and J are TRBV25-1 and TRBJ2-1; 7 bases align to TRBD2. Trimming removed 8 bases from V and 4 bases from J; junction bases left unmatched: 5. The V gene's germline CDR1 is MGHDK and CDR2 SYGVNS. The CDR3 has 13 amino acids. The CDR3 DNA sequence: TGTGCCAGCGTCCGGGGGGTGTACAATGAGCAGTTCTTC. Translating it yields CASVRGVYNEQFF.

This chain uses TRBV5-4 with TRBJ1-2; D is possibly TRBD1 (6 bases). This CDR3 spans 12 amino acids. Germline CDR1 and CDR2: SGHNT and YYREEE (reference sequence). Trimming shortened V by 4 bases and J by 7 bases, and 11 bases separated the two germline ends. CDR3 residues: CASSQLQGGYTF. Written as DNA, the CDR3 is TGTGCCAGCAGCCAGCTACAGGGTGGCTACACCTTC.

The chain couples TRBV4-3 to TRBJ1-2; 7 positions agree with TRBD1. Germline CDR1 and CDR2: LGHNA and YSLEER. Trimming at V came to 0 bases and at J to 3 bases, leaving 4 bases not matched to a gene. This CDR3 is 15 amino acids long. The CDR3 loop reads CASSQDRTGYYGYTF. The CDR3, as DNA: TGCGCCAGCAGCCAAGATAGGACAGGCTACTATGGCTACACCTTC.

Concerning this clone itself: Other DNA sequences in the same sample also yield this CDR3. The J gene is TRBJ2-1, the V gene TRBV9; D is uncertain. The V gene lost 5 bases and the J gene lost 6 bases, with 3 bases spanning the gap. The CDR3 spans 10 residues. CDR1 and CDR2 (germline): SGDLS, YYNGEE. The CDR3 loop is CASSGNEQFF. For the CDR3, the DNA is TGTGCCAGCAGTGGCAATGAGCAGTTCTTC.

Details on this clone: The junction does not match germline at one end; this may be a read error. Within the sample, other DNA sequences also encode this same CDR3. The chain links TRBV27 to TRBJ1-6; D is uncertain. The CDR3 covers 14 residues. Germline V gene sequence: CDR1 MNHEY, CDR2 SMNVEV (reference sequence). The CDR3 nucleotides are TGCGCCAGCAAATGGAGCTCCTATAATTCACCCCTCCACTTT. As protein: CASKWSSYNSPLHF.

Regarding this clone: The junction departs from the called germline gene at one end, perhaps through a read error. V usage is TRBV7-7 and J usage is TRBJ2-3, with 10 bases fitting TRBD1. The germline V gene encodes CDR1 SSHAT and CDR2 FNYEAQ (reference sequence). The CDR3 is made up of 15 amino acids. The CDR3 region is CASTPGTGGTDTQYF. The DNA of the CDR3 is TGTGCTAGCACCCCAGGGACAGGGGGCACAGATACGCAGTATTTT.

The chain employs TRBV4-1 and TRBJ1-5, with D perhaps matching TRBD1 (6 bases). The CDR3 length is 15 residues. The germline V gene has CDR1 MGHRA and CDR2 YSYEKL. The germline V and J ends were trimmed by 2 bases and 2 bases, with 10 bases remaining between them. CDR3 protein: CASSQRGLGNQPQHF. DNA of the CDR3: TGCGCCAGCAGCCAACGGGGGCTGGGCAATCAGCCCCAGCATTTT.

This sequence joins TRBV27 and TRBJ2-1; weak D call: TRBD1 (5 bases). Looked up from germline, CDR1 is MNHEY and CDR2 is SMNVEV (reference sequence). CDR3 length: 14 residues. The V end was cut by 4 bases, the J end by 6 bases, with 13 bases between. This chain's CDR3 is CASSSTAYPNEQFF. In nucleotides, the CDR3 is TGTGCCAGCAGTTCGACAGCCTATCCCAATGAGCAGTTCTTC.

The rearrangement joins TRBV29-1 to TRBJ2-7; D is ambiguous. The CDR3 covers 14 residues. Germline CDR1 is SQVTM and CDR2 is ANQGSEA. Trimming left V 2 bases short and J 3 bases short, with 14 bases between. The CDR3 here is CSVETHLGSYEQYF. The CDR3 nucleotides are TGCAGCGTTGAAACGCATCTAGGCAGCTACGAGCAGTACTTC.

The rearrangement joins TRBV20-1 to TRBJ2-7; tentatively, D is TRBD1 or TRBD2 (6 bases each). Deletions cut 7 bases from V and 4 bases from J, with 11 bases between. The germline CDR1 and CDR2 sequences are DFQATT and SNEGSKA (reference sequence). This CDR3 contains 11 residues. This CDR3 reads CSVEGGYEQYF. The CDR3 bases are TGCAGTGTAGAGGGGGGATACGAGCAGTACTTC.

This clone was seen only once. The CDR3 coding sequence is TGTGCCAGCAGCCCCCCCTACATGAACACTGAAGCTTTCTTT. This translates into CASSPPYMNTEAFF. The chain has TRBV7-9 and TRBJ1-1; unclear D gene. V shed 5 bases and J shed 0 bases, with 10 bases lying between them. The germline V gene encodes CDR1 SEHNR and CDR2 FQNEAQ (reference sequence). The CDR3 is 14 residues long. The entire variable domain, with the rest obtained from reference TRBV7-9 and TRBJ1-1, is as follows: DTGVSQNPRHKITKRGQNVTFRCDPISEHNRLYWYRQTLGQGPEFLTYFQNEAQLEKSRLLSDRFSAERPKGSFSTLEIQRTEQGDSAMYLCASSPPYMNTEAFFGQGTRLTVV.

The chain's CDR3 is CASSLATGVYEQYF. In DNA form, the CDR3 reads TGTGCCAGCAGCTTAGCTACAGGGGTCTACGAGCAGTACTTC. The chain is built from TRBV7-9 and TRBJ2-7, with 7 bases lining up with TRBD1. V gave up 0 bases and J gave up 3 bases; unmatched junction bases: 2. The length of the CDR3 is 14 residues. The germline V gene has CDR1 SEHNR and CDR2 FQNEAQ (reference sequence).

This rearrangement joins TRBV18 to TRBJ2-7, with TRBD2 matching over 16 bases. Germline V gene lookup returns CDR1 KGHSH and CDR2 LQKENI. V was clipped by 2 bases and J by 3 bases; unmatched bases: 4. This CDR3 is 17 amino acids long. In nucleotides, the CDR3 is TGTGCCAGCTCACCAGGGACTAGCGGGGGGGCTCTCTACGAGCAGTACTTC. Protein sequence: CASSPGTSGGALYEQYF.

The V gene is TRBV7-2, the J gene TRBJ2-7; 9 bases are shared with TRBD2. CDR1 and CDR2 (germline): SGHTA, FQGNSA. The V segment lost 5 bases and the J segment 3 bases; nucleotides outside the gene matches: 11. The CDR3 has 16 residues. CDR3 DNA sequence: TGTGCCAGCAGCCGAGCGGGGGGCCTACCGATCTACGAGCAGTACTTC. It encodes CASSRAGGLPIYEQYF.

The V gene is TRBV6-1, the J gene TRBJ1-5; D remains ambiguous. Germline V gene lookup returns CDR1 MNHNS and CDR2 SASEGT. V lost 2 bases to trimming and J lost 2 bases, with 10 bases between them. This CDR3 has 15 amino acids. CDR3 sequence reads: CASSESSSGNQPQHF. The CDR3 bases are TGTGCCAGCAGTGAAAGTTCATCGGGCAATCAGCCCCAGCATTTT.